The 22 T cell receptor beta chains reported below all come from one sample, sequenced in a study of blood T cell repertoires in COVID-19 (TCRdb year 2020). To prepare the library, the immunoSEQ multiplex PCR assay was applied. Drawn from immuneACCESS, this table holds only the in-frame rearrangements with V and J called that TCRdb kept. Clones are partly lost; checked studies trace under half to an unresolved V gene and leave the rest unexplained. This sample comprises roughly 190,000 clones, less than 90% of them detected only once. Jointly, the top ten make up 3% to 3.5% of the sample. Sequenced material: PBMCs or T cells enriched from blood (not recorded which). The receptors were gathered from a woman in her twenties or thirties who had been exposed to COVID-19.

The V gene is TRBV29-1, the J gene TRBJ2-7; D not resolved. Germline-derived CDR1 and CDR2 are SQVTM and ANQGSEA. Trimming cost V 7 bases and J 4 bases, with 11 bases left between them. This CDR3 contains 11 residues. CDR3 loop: CSGATEYEQYF. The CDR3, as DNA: TGCAGCGGCGCTACTGAATACGAGCAGTACTTC.

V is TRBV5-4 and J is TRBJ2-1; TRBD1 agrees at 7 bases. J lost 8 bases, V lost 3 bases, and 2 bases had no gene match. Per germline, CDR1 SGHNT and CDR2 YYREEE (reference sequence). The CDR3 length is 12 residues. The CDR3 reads CASSSTGYEQFF. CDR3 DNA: TGTGCCAGCAGCTCGACAGGGTATGAGCAGTTCTTC.

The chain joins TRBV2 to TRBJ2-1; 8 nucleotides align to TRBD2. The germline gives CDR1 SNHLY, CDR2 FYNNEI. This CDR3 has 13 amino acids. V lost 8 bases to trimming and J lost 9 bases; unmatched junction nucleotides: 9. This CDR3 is CASGGTSFSEQFF. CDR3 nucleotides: TGTGCCAGCGGCGGGACTAGTTTTAGTGAGCAGTTCTTC.

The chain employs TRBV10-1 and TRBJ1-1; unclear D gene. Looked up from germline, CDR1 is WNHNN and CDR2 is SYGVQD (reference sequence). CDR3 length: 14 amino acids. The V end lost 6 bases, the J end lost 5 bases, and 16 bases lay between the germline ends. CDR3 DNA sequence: TGCGCCAGCAGGGCAACCCTCGGCGGGACTGAAGCTTTCTTT. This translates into CASRATLGGTEAFF.

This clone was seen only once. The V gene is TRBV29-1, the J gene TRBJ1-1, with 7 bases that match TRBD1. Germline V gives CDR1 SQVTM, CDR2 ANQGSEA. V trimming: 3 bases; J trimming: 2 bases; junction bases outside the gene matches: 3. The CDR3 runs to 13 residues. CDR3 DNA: TGCAGCGTTGACTGGGACAGTAACACTGAAGCTTTCTTT. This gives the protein CSVDWDSNTEAFF.

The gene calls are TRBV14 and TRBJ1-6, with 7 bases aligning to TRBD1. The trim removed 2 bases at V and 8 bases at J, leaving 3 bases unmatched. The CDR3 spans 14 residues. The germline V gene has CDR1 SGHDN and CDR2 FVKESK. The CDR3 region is CASSQSGGYSPLHF. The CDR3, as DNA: TGTGCCAGCAGCCAATCAGGGGGATATTCACCCCTCCACTTT.

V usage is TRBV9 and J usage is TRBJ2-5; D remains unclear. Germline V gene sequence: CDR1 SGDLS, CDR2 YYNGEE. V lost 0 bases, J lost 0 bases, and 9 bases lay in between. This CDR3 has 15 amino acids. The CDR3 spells CASSVGATYQETQYF. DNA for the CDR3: TGTGCCAGCAGCGTAGGGGCAACGTACCAAGAGACCCAGTACTTC.

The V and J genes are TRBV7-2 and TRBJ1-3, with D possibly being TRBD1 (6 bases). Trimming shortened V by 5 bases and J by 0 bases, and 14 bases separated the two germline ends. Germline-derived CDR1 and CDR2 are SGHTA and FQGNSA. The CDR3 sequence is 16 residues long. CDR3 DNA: TGTGCCAGCAGCCCGGCGACAGGAAACTCTGGAAACACCATATATTTT. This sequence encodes CASSPATGNSGNTIYF.

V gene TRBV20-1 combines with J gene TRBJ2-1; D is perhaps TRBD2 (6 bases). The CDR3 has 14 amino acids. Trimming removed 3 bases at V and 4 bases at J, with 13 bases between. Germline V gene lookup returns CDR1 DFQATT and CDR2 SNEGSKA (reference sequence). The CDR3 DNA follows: TGCAGTGCTAGTTGGGTTAGCGGATACAATGAGCAGTTCTTC. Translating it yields CSASWVSGYNEQFF.

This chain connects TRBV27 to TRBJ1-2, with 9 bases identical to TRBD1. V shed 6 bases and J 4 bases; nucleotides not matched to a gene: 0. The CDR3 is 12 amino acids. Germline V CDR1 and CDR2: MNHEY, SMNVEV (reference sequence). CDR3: CASRQGAYGYTF. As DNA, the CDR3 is TGTGCCAGCAGACAGGGGGCCTATGGCTACACCTTC.

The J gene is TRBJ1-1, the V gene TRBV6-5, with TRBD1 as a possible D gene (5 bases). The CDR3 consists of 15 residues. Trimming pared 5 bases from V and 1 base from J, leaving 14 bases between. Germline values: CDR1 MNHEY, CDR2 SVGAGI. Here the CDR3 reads CASSRSGSQNTEAFF. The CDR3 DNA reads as TGTGCCAGCAGTCGGTCAGGGTCCCAGAACACTGAAGCTTTCTTT.

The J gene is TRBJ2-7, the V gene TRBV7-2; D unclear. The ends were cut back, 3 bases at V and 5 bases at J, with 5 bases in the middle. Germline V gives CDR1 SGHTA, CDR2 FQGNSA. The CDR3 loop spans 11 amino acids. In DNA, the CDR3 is TGTGCCAGCAGCTTCTTAAACGAGCAGTACTTC. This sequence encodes CASSFLNEQYF.

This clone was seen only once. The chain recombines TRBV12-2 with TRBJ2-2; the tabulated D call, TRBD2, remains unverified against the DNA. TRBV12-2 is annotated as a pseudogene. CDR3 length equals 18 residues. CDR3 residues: CASRLNLQKRESTGELFF. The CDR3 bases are TGTGCAAGTCGCCTCAACCTGCAGAAGCGGGAGAGCACCGGGGAGCTGTTTTTT.

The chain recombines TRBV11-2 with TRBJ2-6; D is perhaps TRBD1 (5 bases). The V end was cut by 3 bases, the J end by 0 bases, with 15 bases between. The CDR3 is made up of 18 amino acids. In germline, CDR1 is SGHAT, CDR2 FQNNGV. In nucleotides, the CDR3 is TGTGCCAGCAGCTTGGGGCGGTTGCTTAACTCTGGGGCCAACGTCCTGACTTTC. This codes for CASSLGRLLNSGANVLTF. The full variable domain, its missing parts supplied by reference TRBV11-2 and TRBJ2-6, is EAGVAQSPRYKIIEKRQSVAFWCNPISGHATLYWYQQILGQGPKLLIQFQNNGVVDDSQLPKDRFSAERLKGVDSTLKIQPAKLEDSAVYLCASSLGRLLNSGANVLTFGAGSRLTVL.

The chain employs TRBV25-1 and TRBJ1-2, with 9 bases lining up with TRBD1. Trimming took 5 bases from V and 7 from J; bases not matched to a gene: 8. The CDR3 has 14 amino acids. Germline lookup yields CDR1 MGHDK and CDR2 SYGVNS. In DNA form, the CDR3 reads TGTGCCAGCAGTAAGGGACAGGGTTTGGCTGGCTACACCTTC. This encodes CASSKGQGLAGYTF.

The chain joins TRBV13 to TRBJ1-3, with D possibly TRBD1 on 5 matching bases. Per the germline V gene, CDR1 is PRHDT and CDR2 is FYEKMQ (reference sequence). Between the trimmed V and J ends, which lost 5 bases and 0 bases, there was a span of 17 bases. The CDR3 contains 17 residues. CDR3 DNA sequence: TGTGCCAGCAGCGCAACCCCAGGGTTTTCCTCTGGAAACACCATATATTTT. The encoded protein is CASSATPGFSSGNTIYF.

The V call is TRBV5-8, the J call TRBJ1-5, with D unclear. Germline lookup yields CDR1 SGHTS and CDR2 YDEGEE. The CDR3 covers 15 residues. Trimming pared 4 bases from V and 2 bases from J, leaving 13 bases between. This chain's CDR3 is CASSQNSVGNQPQHF. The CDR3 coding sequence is TGTGCCAGCAGCCAGAACAGTGTTGGCAATCAGCCCCAGCATTTT.

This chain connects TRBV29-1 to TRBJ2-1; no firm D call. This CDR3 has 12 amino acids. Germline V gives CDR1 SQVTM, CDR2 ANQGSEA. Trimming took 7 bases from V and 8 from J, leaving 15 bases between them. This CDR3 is CSAPVRSYEQFF. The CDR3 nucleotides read TGCAGCGCGCCCGTCAGGTCGTATGAGCAGTTCTTC.

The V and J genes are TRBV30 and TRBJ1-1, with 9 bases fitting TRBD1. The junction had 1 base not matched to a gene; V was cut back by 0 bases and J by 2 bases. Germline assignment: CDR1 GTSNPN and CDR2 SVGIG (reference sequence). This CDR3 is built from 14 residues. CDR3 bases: TGTGCCTGGAGTGTACAGGGGGCTAACACTGAAGCTTTCTTT. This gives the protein CAWSVQGANTEAFF. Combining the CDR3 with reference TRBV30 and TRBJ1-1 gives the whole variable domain SQTIHQWPATLVQPVGSPLSLECTVEGTSNPNLYWYRQAAGRGLQLLFYSVGIGQISSEVPQNLSASRPQDRQFILSSKKLLLSDSGFYLCAWSVQGANTEAFFGQGTRLTVV.

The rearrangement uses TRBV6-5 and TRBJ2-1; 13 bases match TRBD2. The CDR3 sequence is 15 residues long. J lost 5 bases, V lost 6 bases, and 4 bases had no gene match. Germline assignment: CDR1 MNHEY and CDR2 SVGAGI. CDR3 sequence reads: CASRQLAGGDNEQFF. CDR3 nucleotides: TGTGCCAGCAGACAACTAGCGGGGGGGGACAATGAGCAGTTCTTC.

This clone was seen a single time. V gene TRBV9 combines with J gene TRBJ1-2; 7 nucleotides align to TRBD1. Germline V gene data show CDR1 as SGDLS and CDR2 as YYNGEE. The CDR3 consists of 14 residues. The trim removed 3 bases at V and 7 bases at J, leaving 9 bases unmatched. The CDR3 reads CASSAIRGFRGYTF. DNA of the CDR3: TGTGCCAGCAGCGCTATCAGGGGGTTTCGTGGCTACACCTTC.

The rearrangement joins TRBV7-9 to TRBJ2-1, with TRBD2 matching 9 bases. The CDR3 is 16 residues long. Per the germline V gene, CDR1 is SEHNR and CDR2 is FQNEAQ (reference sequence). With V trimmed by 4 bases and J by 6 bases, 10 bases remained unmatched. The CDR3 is CASSSTIAGDRNEQFF. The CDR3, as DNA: TGTGCCAGCAGCTCCACTATAGCGGGGGACCGCAATGAGCAGTTCTTC. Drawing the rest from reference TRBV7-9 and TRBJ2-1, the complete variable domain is DTGVSQNPRHKITKRGQNVTFRCDPISEHNRLYWYRQTLGQGPEFLTYFQNEAQLEKSRLLSDRFSAERPKGSFSTLEIQRTEQGDSAMYLCASSSTIAGDRNEQFFGPGTRLTVL.